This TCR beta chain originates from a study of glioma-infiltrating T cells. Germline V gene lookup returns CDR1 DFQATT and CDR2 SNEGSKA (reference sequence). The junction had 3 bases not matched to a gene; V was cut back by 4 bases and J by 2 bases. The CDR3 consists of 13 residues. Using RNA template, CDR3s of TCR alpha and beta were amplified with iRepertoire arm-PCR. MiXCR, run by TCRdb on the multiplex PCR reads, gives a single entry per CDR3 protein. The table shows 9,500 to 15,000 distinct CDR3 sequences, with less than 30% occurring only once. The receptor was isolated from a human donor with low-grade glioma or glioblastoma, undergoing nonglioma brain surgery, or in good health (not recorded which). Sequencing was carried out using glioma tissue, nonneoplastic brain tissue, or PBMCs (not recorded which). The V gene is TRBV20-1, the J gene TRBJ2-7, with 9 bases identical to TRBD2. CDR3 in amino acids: CSAIAGAPYEQYF. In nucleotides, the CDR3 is TGCAGTGCTATAGCGGGAGCCCCCTACGAGCAGTACTTC.